This TCR beta chain is drawn from a study of PD-1 blockade in classical Hodgkin lymphoma. About the study: Patients were infused with nivolumab 3 mg/kg every 2 weeks. Study findings and constraints: Lower baseline TCR diversity marked trial partial responders and progressors. At baseline, newly diagnosed patients reportedly showed less TCR diversity than healthy donors.

This clone was counted a single time. The antigen is not known. Trimming took 6 bases from V and 3 from J; bases not matched to a gene: 9. CDR3 length: 16 residues. Germline V gene sequence: CDR1 SNHLY, CDR2 FYNNEI. Every patient had relapsed following autologous stem cell transplantation, and cohorts differed in brentuximab vedotin exposure. Best responses included complete response and partial response; otherwise, the best response was progressive disease. Clones were sequenced by immunoSEQ multiplex PCR, and TCRdb holds only the in-frame ones, with some missing. The sample holds about 75,000 clones, approximately 94% seen once.

The rearrangement links TRBV2 to TRBJ2-2, with 8 bases identical to TRBD2. Here the sequenced sample was peripheral blood mononuclear cells (PBMCs), taken at baseline. This receptor was identified in a human donor with classical Hodgkin lymphoma. CDR3 sequence reads: CASSPPGTSYTGELFF. The CDR3 DNA reads as TGTGCCAGCAGCCCCCCTGGGACTAGTTACACCGGGGAGCTGTTTTTT.